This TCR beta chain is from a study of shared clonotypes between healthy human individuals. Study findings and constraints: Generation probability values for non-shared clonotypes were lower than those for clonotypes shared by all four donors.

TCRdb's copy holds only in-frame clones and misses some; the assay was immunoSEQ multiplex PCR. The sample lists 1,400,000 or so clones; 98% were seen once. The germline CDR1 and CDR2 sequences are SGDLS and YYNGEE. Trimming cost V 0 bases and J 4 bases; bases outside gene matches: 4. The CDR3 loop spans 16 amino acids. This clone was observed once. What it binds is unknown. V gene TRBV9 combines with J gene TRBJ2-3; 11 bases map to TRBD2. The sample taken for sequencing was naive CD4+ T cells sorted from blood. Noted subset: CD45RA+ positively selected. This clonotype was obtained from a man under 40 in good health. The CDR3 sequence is CASSVDTSGSADTQYF. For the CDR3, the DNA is TGTGCCAGCAGCGTAGATACTAGCGGGAGTGCAGATACGCAGTATTTT.